The 16 T cell receptor beta chains below all came from one sample that was sequenced in a study of shared clonotypes between healthy human individuals. TCRdb's table, derived via immunoSEQ multiplex PCR, lists solely in-frame clones and lacks some. This sample has about 2.4 million clones, with 90% to 95% found just once. Sequenced input: naive CD4+ T cells from PBMCs. Specified subset: CD45RA+ positively selected. The receptors here all came from a man between 18 and 29 years old in good health. Some clones in this sample may be carry-over from other donors' samples.

CDR3 sequence (DNA): TGTGCCAGCAGCTCCCAGGGGGCCGGGGTGGCTAATGAAAAACTGTTTTTT. It encodes CASSSQGAGVANEKLFF. The gene calls are TRBV28 and TRBJ1-4, with 8 bases lining up with TRBD1. Per germline, CDR1 MDHEN and CDR2 SYDVKM. The CDR3 has 17 residues. V lost 6 bases and J lost 3; bases outside the gene matches: 12.

This chain joins TRBV7-2 and TRBJ1-3; no definite D call. With 5 bases removed from V and 4 bases from J, the gap between germline ends came to 9 bases. Germline loops: CDR1 SGHTA, CDR2 FQGNSA. The length of the CDR3 is 13 residues. CDR3 protein: CASSPRTGNTIYF. The CDR3 DNA follows: TGTGCCAGCAGCCCGCGGACGGGAAACACCATATATTTT.

As DNA, the CDR3 is TGTGCCAGTAGTGGGGCCATGAACACTGAAGCTTTCTTT. It is translated as CASSGAMNTEAFF. V usage is TRBV19 and J usage is TRBJ1-1; a weak D match, TRBD1 (5 bases). V dropped 5 bases and J dropped 0 bases, with 7 bases sitting between them. The germline CDR1 and CDR2 sequences are LNHDA and SQIVND (reference sequence). CDR3 length equals 13 residues.

This clone was counted between two and nine times. The chain combines TRBV30 with TRBJ2-2; 13 bases are shared with TRBD2. Trimming at V came to 3 bases and at J to 6 bases, leaving 7 bases not matched to a gene. Germline V gives CDR1 GTSNPN, CDR2 SVGIG (reference sequence). This CDR3 is built from 16 residues. The CDR3 loop is CAWSGMGLAGSGELFF. The CDR3 DNA reads as TGTGCCTGGAGCGGGATGGGACTAGCGGGATCCGGGGAGCTGTTTTTT.

This chain connects TRBV4-1 to TRBJ2-3; D gene uncertain. Between the trimmed V and J ends, which lost 0 bases and 4 bases, there was a span of 11 bases. Per the germline V gene, CDR1 is MGHRA and CDR2 is YSYEKL. The length of the CDR3 is 15 residues. The CDR3 is CASSQDFPAPDTQYF. The DNA of the CDR3 is TGCGCCAGCAGCCAAGATTTCCCAGCACCAGATACGCAGTATTTT.

V is TRBV6-5 and J is TRBJ1-1, with 7 bases that match TRBD1. Germline lookup yields CDR1 MNHEY and CDR2 SVGAGI. With V trimmed by 0 bases and J by 4 bases, 5 bases remained unmatched. The CDR3 length is 15 residues. The CDR3 protein is CASSYSRQGSTEAFF. DNA for the CDR3: TGTGCCAGCAGTTACTCGAGACAGGGAAGCACTGAAGCTTTCTTT.

The gene calls are TRBV7-3 and TRBJ2-3, with TRBD2 identical over 8 bases. Losses at the gene ends were 1 base for V and 4 bases for J; bases not matched to a gene: 10. This CDR3 has 17 amino acids. The V gene's germline CDR1 is SGHTA and CDR2 FQGTGA. CDR3 nucleotides: TGTGCCAGCAGCTTAAGTCACCTAGCGGGTGGTGCAGATACGCAGTATTTT. It translates to CASSLSHLAGGADTQYF.

The rearrangement links TRBV5-1 to TRBJ1-3, with D maybe TRBD1 (5 bases). V was clipped by 0 bases and J by 1 base, with 14 bases between them. Germline CDR1 and CDR2: SGHRS and YFSETQ. The CDR3 has 17 amino acids. The CDR3 here is CASSLGARGGSGNTIYF. In DNA form, the CDR3 reads TGCGCCAGCAGCTTGGGAGCTCGCGGGGGTTCTGGAAACACCATATATTTT.

The gene calls are TRBV19 and TRBJ2-2; D is undetermined. Germline loops: CDR1 LNHDA, CDR2 SQIVND (reference sequence). This CDR3 region has 13 residues. Trimming pared 3 bases from V and 6 bases from J, leaving 8 bases between. The CDR3 protein is CASSIAWAGELFF. The CDR3 DNA is TGTGCCAGTAGTATTGCGTGGGCCGGGGAGCTGTTTTTT.

This chain connects TRBV30 to TRBJ2-2; D not resolved. The CDR3 length is 13 residues. The V end was cut by 1 base, the J end by 8 bases, with 11 bases between. Germline assignment: CDR1 GTSNPN and CDR2 SVGIG (reference sequence). The CDR3 sequence: CAWSDTVFGELFF. CDR3 DNA: TGTGCCTGGAGTGACACGGTGTTTGGGGAGCTGTTTTTT.

The chain recombines TRBV27 with TRBJ2-7; 8 bases are a match to TRBD2. V trimming: 4 bases; J trimming: 0 bases; junction bases outside the gene matches: 8. Germline V gives CDR1 MNHEY, CDR2 SMNVEV (reference sequence). The CDR3 runs to 16 residues. The CDR3 loop reads CASSSRGGLRSYEQYF. The CDR3 coding sequence is TGTGCCAGCAGTTCCCGGGGGGGGTTACGCTCCTACGAGCAGTACTTC.

Only one count was recorded for this clone. This chain links TRBV6-1 with TRBJ1-1, with D unclear. V was trimmed by 4 bases and J by 0 bases, leaving 6 bases between them. The CDR3 length is 13 residues. From germline, CDR1 is MNHNS and CDR2 SASEGT. The CDR3 DNA follows: TGTGCCAGCAGTGCTACAGTGAACACTGAAGCTTTCTTT. Translating gives CASSATVNTEAFF.

The chain combines TRBV28 with TRBJ2-6; tentatively, D is TRBD1 or TRBD2 (6 bases each). CDR3 size: 16 residues. CDR1 MDHEN and CDR2 SYDVKM come from the germline V gene. Trimming pared 2 bases from V and 0 bases from J, leaving 8 bases between. The CDR3 loop is CASSLGGGSGANVLTF. The DNA for the CDR3 is TGTGCCAGCAGTTTAGGAGGGGGCTCTGGGGCCAACGTCCTGACTTTC.

Notes on this clone: A junction boundary mismatches the germline segment, possibly from a read error. The chain couples TRBV29-1 to TRBJ2-7, with D maybe TRBD1 (5 bases). Germline V lookup: CDR1 SQVTM, CDR2 ANQGSEA. CDR3 length: 13 amino acids. The CDR3 DNA sequence: TGCAGCGTAGAAGCCGACAGCACCTACGAGCAGTACTTC. The encoded protein is CSVEADSTYEQYF.

Details on this clone: The sample contains more than one DNA sequence encoding this CDR3. The CDR3 sequence is CAWRDRGGQPQHF. In nucleotides, the CDR3 is TGTGCCTGGAGGGACAGGGGAGGTCAGCCCCAGCATTTT. The chain joins TRBV30 to TRBJ1-5; 9 bases agree with TRBD1. With V trimmed by 3 bases and J by 6 bases, 3 bases remained unmatched. From germline, CDR1 is GTSNPN and CDR2 SVGIG (reference sequence). The CDR3 spans 13 residues.

The genes are TRBV5-1 and TRBJ2-5, with 11 bases lining up with TRBD2. Germline loops: CDR1 SGHRS, CDR2 YFSETQ. Unmatched junction bases numbered 6, after V lost 6 bases and J lost 5 bases. The CDR3 contains 14 residues. CDR3 loop: CASNIRTSGETQYF. CDR3 coding DNA: TGCGCCAGCAACATAAGGACTAGCGGGGAGACCCAGTACTTC.